Listed here are 24 T cell receptor beta chains from one sample, sequenced in a study of T cell repertoires in cytomegalovirus infection. Which antigens these TCRs recognize remains unknown. MiXCR was run by TCRdb on the reads, yielding one entry per CDR3 protein. The sample yields about a million distinct CDR3 sequences, roughly 30% seen once. The specimen was cultured CD8+ T cells from PBMCs, collected from culture after CMV antigen stimulation. The receptors shown here come from a human donor in good health (CMV status not recorded). Some clones in this sample may be carry-over from other donors' samples.

The rearrangement links TRBV7-9 to TRBJ1-2; perhaps TRBD1 as D (5 bases). Trimming cost V 5 bases and J 2 bases, with 15 bases left between them. The germline gives CDR1 SEHNR, CDR2 FQNEAQ (reference sequence). This CDR3 comprises 15 residues. The CDR3 region is CASSPEDSINYGYTF. The DNA for the CDR3 is TGTGCCAGCAGCCCAGAAGACAGCATCAACTATGGCTACACCTTC.

A remark on this clonotype: Germline and junction disagree at one end, which may indicate a read error. This chain uses TRBV7-3 with TRBJ1-1; 7 bases are a match to TRBD1. The CDR3 has 14 amino acids. CDR1 is SGHTA and CDR2 is FQGTGA in the germline V gene. In DNA form, the CDR3 reads TGTGTCAGCAGCTTAGGGGGCGGGAACACTGAAGCTTTCTTT. Translated: CVSSLGGGNTEAFF.

The chain joins TRBV6-1 to TRBJ2-2, with 8 nucleotides matching TRBD2. The germline V gene encodes CDR1 MNHNS and CDR2 SASEGT. With V trimmed by 2 bases and J by 6 bases, 8 bases remained unmatched. The CDR3 runs to 16 residues. For the CDR3, the DNA is TGTGCCAGCAGTGAATTCTCGAGCGGGGGAGCCGGGGAGCTGTTTTTT. This codes for CASSEFSSGGAGELFF.

The gene calls are TRBV20-1 and TRBJ2-1, with 8 bases fitting TRBD2. Unmatched junction bases numbered 10, after V lost 6 bases and J lost 3 bases. CDR3 length equals 15 residues. The germline V gene encodes CDR1 DFQATT and CDR2 SNEGSKA (reference sequence). The CDR3 DNA sequence: TGCAGTGCCAGCCACGACGGGGGGGTCTACAATGAGCAGTTCTTC. The encoded protein is CSASHDGGVYNEQFF.

This clonotype was observed a few times. The chain joins TRBV29-1 to TRBJ1-3; TRBD1 matches 7 bases. The CDR3 is 16 residues long. V was pared by 2 bases and J by 4 bases, with 11 bases of the junction left unmatched. The germline gives CDR1 SQVTM, CDR2 ANQGSEA. The chain's CDR3 is CSVEIRDSGRGNTIYF. The CDR3 DNA reads as TGCAGCGTTGAAATTCGGGACAGCGGTCGGGGAAACACCATATATTTT.

This clonotype was seen a few times. V usage is TRBV6-2 or TRBV6-3 and J usage is TRBJ2-3; D remains unclear. Trimming took 7 bases from V and 1 from J, leaving 9 bases between them. CDR1 and CDR2 from the germline V gene are MNHEY and SVGEGT. The CDR3 sequence is 13 residues long. The CDR3 DNA reads TGTGCCAGCATCACGCTTGGCACAGATACGCAGTATTTT. Its protein is CASITLGTDTQYF.

The gene calls are TRBV7-4 and TRBJ2-1; 8 bases are shared with TRBD2. Germline V gene data show CDR1 as SGHVT and CDR2 as SQSDAQ. CDR3 length equals 15 residues. Trimming took 2 bases from V and 8 from J; bases not matched to a gene: 8. The CDR3 region is CASSLRGGLVDEQFF. In DNA form, the CDR3 reads TGTGCCAGCAGCTTACGGGGGGGCCTGGTAGATGAGCAGTTCTTC. The variable domain in full, with the rest retrieved from reference TRBV7-4 and TRBJ2-1, is GAGVSQSPRYKVAKRGRDVALRCDSISGHVTLYWYRQTLGQGSEVLTYSQSDAQRDKSGRPSGRFSAERPERSVSTLKIQRTEQGDSAVYLCASSLRGGLVDEQFFGPGTRLTVL.

The chain carries TRBV7-6 and TRBJ1-2; no reliable D call. The V gene lost 5 bases and the J gene lost 4 bases, with 14 bases spanning the gap. Germline V gene sequence: CDR1 SGHVS, CDR2 FNYEAQ. CDR3 length equals 14 residues. The CDR3 bases are TGTGCCAGCAGCCCCCTCGGCAGTTCCTATGGCTACACCTTC. It is translated as CASSPLGSSYGYTF.

This clonotype was observed a few times. The V call is TRBV20-1, the J call TRBJ2-1, with 7 nucleotides matching TRBD1. Looked up from germline, CDR1 is DFQATT and CDR2 is SNEGSKA (reference sequence). V was pared by 6 bases and J by 6 bases, with 5 bases of the junction left unmatched. The CDR3 is 12 amino acids. CDR3 bases: TGCAGTGCCCCTGGGGACAGCAATGAGCAGTTCTTC. This translates into CSAPGDSNEQFF.

Worth noting for this clonotype: Compared with germline, one end of the junction differs, possibly owing to a read error. The gene calls are TRBV7-2 and TRBJ1-1, with TRBD1 matching over 7 bases. Germline V CDR1 and CDR2: SGHTA, FQGNSA. The CDR3 is 15 amino acids. The CDR3 spells CASSLARGPSTEAFF. As DNA, the CDR3 is TGTGCCAGCAGCCTAGCTAGGGGGCCGAGCACTGAAGCTTTCTTT. The complete variable domain, with remaining parts taken from reference TRBV7-2 and TRBJ1-1, reads GAGVSQSPSNKVTEKGKDVELRCDPISGHTALYWYRQSLGQGLEFLIYFQGNSAPDKSGLPSDRFSAERTGGSVSTLTIQRTQQEDSAVYLCASSLARGPSTEAFFGQGTRLTVV.

DNA for the CDR3: TGTGCCAGCAGTGGGGAGGGGGTTAATTCACCCCTCCACTTT. As protein: CASSGEGVNSPLHF. V gene TRBV2 combines with J gene TRBJ1-6, with TRBD1 as a possible D gene (6 bases). The CDR3 runs 14 residues. Trimming stripped 4 bases from V and 6 bases from J, with 10 bases between. Looked up from germline, CDR1 is SNHLY and CDR2 is FYNNEI. The full variable domain, rest sourced from reference TRBV2 and TRBJ1-6, is EPEVTQTPSHQVTQMGQEVILRCVPISNHLYFYWYRQILGQKVEFLVSFYNNEISEKSEIFDDQFSVERPDGSNFTLKIRSTKLEDSAMYFCASSGEGVNSPLHFGNGTRLTVT.

The chain uses TRBV7-6 and TRBJ2-7; tentative D call: TRBD1 (5 bases). Between the trimmed V and J ends, which lost 5 bases and 2 bases, there was a span of 16 bases. CDR3 length: 15 amino acids. Germline V gene sequence: CDR1 SGHVS, CDR2 FNYEAQ. The CDR3 nucleotides read TGTGCCAGCAGCCCGACGCGACAGAGCACCTACGAGCAGTACTTC. Its protein product is CASSPTRQSTYEQYF. Together with reference TRBV7-6 and TRBJ2-7, the CDR3 gives the full variable domain: GAGVSQSPRYKVTKRGQDVALRCDPISGHVSLYWYRQALGQGPEFLTYFNYEAQQDKSGLPNDRFSAERPEGSISTLTIQRTEQRDSAMYRCASSPTRQSTYEQYFGPGTRLTVT.

The V call is TRBV18, the J call TRBJ2-3, with D possibly being TRBD1 or TRBD2 (5 bases each). Trimming left V 6 bases short and J 9 bases short, with 13 bases between. Germline V gene sequence: CDR1 KGHSH, CDR2 LQKENI. This CDR3 spans 12 amino acids. The CDR3 coding sequence is TGTGCCAGCTCCCGGGACCCCGGAACGCAGTATTTT. It yields the protein CASSRDPGTQYF.

The chain combines TRBV5-1 with TRBJ1-2, with TRBD1 matching 9 bases. There are 17 residues in the CDR3. CDR1 and CDR2 (germline): SGHRS, YFSETQ. Losses at the gene ends were 2 bases for V and 3 bases for J; bases not matched to a gene: 11. The CDR3: CASSLSPGTGLYYGYTF. The CDR3 nucleotides read TGCGCCAGCAGCTTAAGTCCCGGGACAGGGCTTTACTATGGCTACACCTTC.

This sequence joins TRBV6-6 and TRBJ1-2; D is undetermined. CDR3 size: 14 residues. CDR1 is MNHNY, CDR2 SVGAGI, per germline (reference sequence). The V end was cut by 2 bases, the J end by 0 bases, with 7 bases between. CDR3 nucleotides: TGTGCCAGCAGTTACGCCAAAGCTAACTATGGCTACACCTTC. Translated: CASSYAKANYGYTF.

The sample holds many counts of this clonotype. The genes are TRBV7-9 and TRBJ2-7, with D perhaps matching TRBD1 or TRBD2 (5 bases each). In germline, CDR1 is SEHNR, CDR2 FQNEAQ (reference sequence). Trimming left V 1 base short and J 6 bases short, with 7 bases between. The CDR3 has 12 residues. In nucleotides, the CDR3 is TGTGCCAGCAGCTTAGGAGGGGCCGAGCAGTACGTC. Residues: CASSLGGAEQYV.

The chain is built from TRBV4-1 and TRBJ2-5; TRBD2 might be the D (6 bases). V was pared by 4 bases and J by 2 bases, with 14 bases between. Germline-derived CDR1 and CDR2 are MGHRA and YSYEKL. CDR3 length: 15 amino acids. The CDR3 spells CASSPREDGQETQYF. The CDR3 DNA is TGCGCCAGCAGCCCAAGGGAGGATGGGCAAGAGACCCAGTACTTC.

Comment on this clonotype: Given a far larger clone just one base away, this is likely a sequencing read error. The V and J genes are TRBV6-6 and TRBJ2-7; D gene ambiguous. V gave up 2 bases and J gave up 0 bases, with 2 bases separating them. The CDR3 sequence is 12 residues long. Germline V gene lookup returns CDR1 MNHNY and CDR2 SVGAGI (reference sequence). The CDR3 DNA sequence: TGTGCCAGCAGTTACGTCTCCTACGAGCAGTACTTC. It yields the protein CASSYVSYEQYF.

This clonotype showed up just a few times. The chain recombines TRBV19 with TRBJ2-5, with TRBD2 matching over 10 bases. The CDR3 contains 16 residues. In germline, CDR1 is LNHDA, CDR2 SQIVND (reference sequence). V was pared by 6 bases and J by 0 bases, with 7 bases of the junction left unmatched. Written as DNA, the CDR3 is TGTGCCAGTAGCCCGGGACTAGCGACTTACCAAGAGACCCAGTACTTC. Its translation: CASSPGLATYQETQYF.

This clonotype was counted a few times. The chain links TRBV7-9 to TRBJ1-1, with a weak D call TRBD1 (6 bases). Trimming removed 3 bases at V and 6 bases at J, with 14 bases between. This CDR3 has 14 amino acids. Germline CDR1 is SEHNR and CDR2 is FQNEAQ (reference sequence). CDR3 amino acids: CASSFPQGFAEAFF. In DNA, the CDR3 is TGTGCCAGCAGCTTCCCCCAGGGGTTCGCTGAAGCTTTCTTT.

V and J are TRBV19 and TRBJ1-2; D perhaps matches TRBD1 (5 bases). The V end lost 2 bases, the J end lost 0 bases, and 10 bases lay between the germline ends. The CDR3 consists of 15 residues. Germline V gene lookup returns CDR1 LNHDA and CDR2 SQIVND (reference sequence). The CDR3 coding sequence is TGTGCCAGTAGTATAAACAGGAGAGCTAACTATGGCTACACCTTC. This gives the protein CASSINRRANYGYTF.

The chain combines TRBV5-4 with TRBJ1-1; D not resolved. Trimming removed 2 bases at V and 7 bases at J, with 21 bases between. CDR1 and CDR2 (germline): SGHNT, YYREEE (reference sequence). The CDR3 totals 16 residues. CDR3 in amino acids: CASSLKRERGQDEAFF. The CDR3 DNA reads as TGTGCCAGCAGCTTAAAGAGGGAAAGAGGGCAGGATGAAGCTTTCTTT.

This clonotype was observed a few times. J is TRBJ2-7 and V is TRBV7-6, with 7 bases aligning to TRBD1. CDR3 length: 15 residues. Germline V gene data show CDR1 as SGHVS and CDR2 as FNYEAQ. V lost 4 bases, J lost 3 bases, and 9 bases stayed unmatched. The CDR3 sequence is CASSSVQGSGYEQYF. DNA for the CDR3: TGTGCCAGCAGCTCCGTACAGGGGTCCGGCTACGAGCAGTACTTC.

This clonotype was seen just once. J is TRBJ1-6 and V is TRBV5-4, with no clear D. CDR3 length: 14 residues. With 0 bases removed from V and 8 bases from J, the gap between germline ends came to 9 bases. The germline gives CDR1 SGHNT, CDR2 YYREEE (reference sequence). CDR3 nucleotide sequence: TGTGCCAGCAGCTTGGACAGTCTTGATTCACCCCTCCACTTT. This sequence encodes CASSLDSLDSPLHF. Filled out from reference TRBV5-4 and TRBJ1-6, the complete variable domain reads ETGVTQSPTHLIKTRGQQVTLRCSSQSGHNTVSWYQQALGQGPQFIFQYYREEENGRGNFPPRFSGLQFPNYSSELNVNALELDDSALYLCASSLDSLDSPLHFGNGTRLTVT.